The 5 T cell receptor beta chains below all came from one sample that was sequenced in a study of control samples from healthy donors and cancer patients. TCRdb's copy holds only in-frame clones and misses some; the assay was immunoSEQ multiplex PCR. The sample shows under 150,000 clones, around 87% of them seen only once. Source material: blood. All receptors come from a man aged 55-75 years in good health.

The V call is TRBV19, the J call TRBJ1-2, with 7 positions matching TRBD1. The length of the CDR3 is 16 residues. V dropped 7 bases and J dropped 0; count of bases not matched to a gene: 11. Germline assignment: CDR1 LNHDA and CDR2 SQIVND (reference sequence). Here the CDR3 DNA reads TGTGCCAGTACCCCGGACAGGATGGCAGCTAACTATGGCTACACCTTC. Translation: CASTPDRMAANYGYTF.

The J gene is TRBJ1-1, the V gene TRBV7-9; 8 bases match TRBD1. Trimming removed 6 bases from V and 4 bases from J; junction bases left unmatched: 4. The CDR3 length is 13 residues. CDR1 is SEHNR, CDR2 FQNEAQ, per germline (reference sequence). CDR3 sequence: CASRRTGSTEAFF. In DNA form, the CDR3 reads TGTGCCAGCAGAAGGACAGGGTCCACTGAAGCTTTCTTT.

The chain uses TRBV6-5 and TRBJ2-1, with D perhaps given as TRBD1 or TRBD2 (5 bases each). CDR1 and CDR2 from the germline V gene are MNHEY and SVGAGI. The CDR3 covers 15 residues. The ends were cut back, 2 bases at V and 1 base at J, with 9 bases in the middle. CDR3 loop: CASSYRDGSYNEQFF. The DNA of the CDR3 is TGTGCCAGCAGTTACAGGGACGGTTCCTACAATGAGCAGTTCTTC.

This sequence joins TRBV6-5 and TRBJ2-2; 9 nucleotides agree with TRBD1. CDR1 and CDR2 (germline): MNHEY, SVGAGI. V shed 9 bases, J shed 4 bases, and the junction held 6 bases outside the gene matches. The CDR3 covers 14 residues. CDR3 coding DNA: TGTGCCAGTGTACAGGGGGCAGGCACCGGGGAGCTGTTTTTT. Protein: CASVQGAGTGELFF.

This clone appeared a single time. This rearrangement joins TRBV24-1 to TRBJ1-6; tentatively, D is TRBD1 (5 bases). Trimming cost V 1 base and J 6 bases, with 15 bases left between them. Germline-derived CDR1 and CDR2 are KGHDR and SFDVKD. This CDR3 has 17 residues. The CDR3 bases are TGTGCCACCAGTGATTTCTCCCAGGGAAATCGTAATTCACCCCTCCACTTT. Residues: CATSDFSQGNRNSPLHF.